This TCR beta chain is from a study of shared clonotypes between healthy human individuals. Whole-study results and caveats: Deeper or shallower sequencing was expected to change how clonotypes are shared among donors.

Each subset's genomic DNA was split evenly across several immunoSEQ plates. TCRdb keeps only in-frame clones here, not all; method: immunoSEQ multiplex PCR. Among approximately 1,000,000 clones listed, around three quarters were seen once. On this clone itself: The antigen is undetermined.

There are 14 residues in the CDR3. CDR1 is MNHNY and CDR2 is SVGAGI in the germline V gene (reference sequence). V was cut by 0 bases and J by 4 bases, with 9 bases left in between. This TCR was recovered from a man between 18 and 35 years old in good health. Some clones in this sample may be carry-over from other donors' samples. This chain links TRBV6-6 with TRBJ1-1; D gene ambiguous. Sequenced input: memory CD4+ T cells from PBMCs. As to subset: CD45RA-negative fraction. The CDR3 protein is CASSYSILGTEAFF. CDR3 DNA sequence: TGTGCCAGCAGTTACTCGATATTAGGCACTGAAGCTTTCTTT.